Shown below are 9 T cell receptor beta chains from a single sample sequenced in a study of spatial heterogeneity in lung cancer. Time point of the sample: sample taken at primary tumor resection. Each CDR3 protein gets one entry after TCRdb re-called the 5' RACE reads with MiXCR. The sample carries about 8,600 distinct CDR3 sequences, about 4.2% recorded once. The sequencing here drew on PBMCs, taken at surgery. All receptors derive from a male donor with early-stage non-small cell lung cancer.

By sample fraction, this clonotype is medium-sized. The CDR3 loop is CASSPTRQAPEAFF. In nucleotides, the CDR3 is TGTGCCAGCAGCCCGACGAGACAGGCTCCTGAAGCTTTCTTT. The chain has TRBV13 and TRBJ1-1, with a weak D call TRBD1 (6 bases). CDR3 size: 14 residues. V lost 5 bases and J lost 6, with 16 bases in between. Germline V gives CDR1 PRHDT, CDR2 FYEKMQ (reference sequence).

This clonotype is labeled medium-sized. This sequence joins TRBV5-6 and TRBJ2-2; unclear D gene. The CDR3 loop spans 12 amino acids. Germline V gene data show CDR1 as SGHDT and CDR2 as YYEEEE. Between the trimmed V and J ends, which lost 2 bases and 6 bases, there was a span of 5 bases. The CDR3 bases are TGTGCCAGCAGCTTCTCCCCCGGGGAGCTGTTTTTT. Translating it yields CASSFSPGELFF.

The sample holds many counts of this clonotype. This sequence joins TRBV29-1 and TRBJ2-1, with 11 bases matching TRBD1. CDR1 and CDR2 from the germline V gene are SQVTM and ANQGSEA. Trimming cost V 7 bases and J 9 bases; bases outside gene matches: 5. The CDR3 covers 12 residues. CDR3 nucleotides: TGCAGCGGGGCCGGGACAGGGGGTGAGCAGTTCTTC. Its translation: CSGAGTGGEQFF.

By share of the sample, this clonotype is medium-sized (0.01 to 0.1%). The chain carries TRBV10-3 and TRBJ2-5; 8 bases are shared with TRBD2. From germline, CDR1 is ENHRY and CDR2 SYGVKD. The junction had 16 bases not matched to a gene; V was cut back by 6 bases and J by 4 bases. The CDR3 is made up of 17 amino acids. The CDR3 DNA sequence: TGTGCCATCAGCCCTCGAGATAGCGGGGCCCTTGGAGAGACCCAGTACTTC. Translating gives CAISPRDSGALGETQYF.

This clonotype was detected ten times or more. The chain joins TRBV5-1 to TRBJ1-2, with 10 bases fitting TRBD1. The CDR3 spans 15 residues. The V gene's germline CDR1 is SGHRS and CDR2 YFSETQ. The V segment lost 3 bases and the J segment 4 bases; nucleotides outside the gene matches: 6. The CDR3: CASSSTGGAGYGYTF. The DNA of the CDR3 is TGCGCCAGCAGCTCGACAGGGGGCGCGGGCTATGGCTACACCTTC. The variable domain in full, completed from reference TRBV5-1 and TRBJ1-2, reads KAGVTQTPRYLIKTRGQQVTLSCSPISGHRSVSWYQQTPGQGLQFLFEYFSETQRNKGNFPGRFSGRQFSNSRSEMNVSTLELGDSALYLCASSSTGGAGYGYTFGSGTRLTVV.

The V call is TRBV7-9, the J call TRBJ2-3; D is unresolved. The CDR3 runs to 15 residues. Germline CDR1 SEHNR, CDR2 FQNEAQ (reference sequence). Trimming took off 4 bases at V and 3 bases at J, with 14 bases between the two ends. The DNA of the CDR3 is TGTGCCAGCAGCTACACGGCCGTTCGGACAGATACGCAGTATTTT. It specifies CASSYTAVRTDTQYF.

In its sample, this clonotype was seen a few times. The chain uses TRBV29-1 and TRBJ1-2; the D is unclear. Germline V CDR1 and CDR2: SQVTM, ANQGSEA. V lost 5 bases and J 2 bases, leaving 9 bases between the germline ends. The CDR3 totals 12 residues. The CDR3 nucleotides read TGCAGCGTTTCCCGGGCCAACTATGGCTACACCTTC. This translates into CSVSRANYGYTF.

This clonotype turned up a few times. The rearrangement uses TRBV7-9 and TRBJ2-5; 7 bases align to TRBD2. The CDR3 covers 16 residues. V shed 4 bases and J 5 bases; nucleotides not matched to a gene: 13. CDR1 and CDR2 from the germline V gene are SEHNR and FQNEAQ (reference sequence). For the CDR3, the DNA is TGTGCCAGCAGCTCAGCCGCCGACGGGGGGTTGGAGACCCAGTACTTC. Protein product: CASSSAADGGLETQYF.

The sample holds many counts of this clonotype. The gene calls are TRBV19 and TRBJ1-6; D call uncertain. The V gene lost 6 bases and the J gene lost 0 bases, with 6 bases spanning the gap. The germline V gene has CDR1 LNHDA and CDR2 SQIVND (reference sequence). The CDR3 is made up of 14 amino acids. The CDR3 bases are TGTGCCAGTAGAGGGAGCTCCTATAATTCACCCCTCCACTTT. It specifies CASRGSSYNSPLHF.